This TCR beta chain was documented in a study of cytomegalovirus exposure and HLA in healthy donors. Trimming removed 3 bases at V and 8 bases at J, with 14 bases between. This CDR3 comprises 14 residues. Germline lookup yields CDR1 MNHNS and CDR2 SASEGT. The sample holds many counts of this clone. Primers: 60 Vbeta forward and 13 Jbeta reverse. The method was immunoSEQ multiplex PCR; TCRdb's version includes in-frame clones alone and lacks a portion of them. The sample lists some 110,000 clones, about four fifths occurring once. The sequenced sample was PBMCs. This clonotype was sampled from a man aged 30 to 45 in good health and CMV-seropositive. The chain carries TRBV6-1 and TRBJ2-4; tentative D call: TRBD1 (6 bases). The CDR3, as DNA: TGTGCCAGCAGTGAGGGGGCAGGGTGGGACATTCAGTACTTC. It translates to CASSEGAGWDIQYF.